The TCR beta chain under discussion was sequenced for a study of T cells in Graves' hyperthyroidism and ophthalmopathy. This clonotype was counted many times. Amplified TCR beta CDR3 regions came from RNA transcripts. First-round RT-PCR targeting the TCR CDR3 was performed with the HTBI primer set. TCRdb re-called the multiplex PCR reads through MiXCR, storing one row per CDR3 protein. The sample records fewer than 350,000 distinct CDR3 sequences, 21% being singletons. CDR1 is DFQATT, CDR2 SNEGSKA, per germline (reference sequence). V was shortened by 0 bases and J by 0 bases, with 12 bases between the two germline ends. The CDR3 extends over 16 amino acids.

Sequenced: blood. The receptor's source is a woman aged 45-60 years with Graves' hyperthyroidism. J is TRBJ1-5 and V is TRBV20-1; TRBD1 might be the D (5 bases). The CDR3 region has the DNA TGCAGTGCTAGAGATCGAGACAGAATTAGCAATCAGCCCCAGCATTTT. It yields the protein CSARDRDRISNQPQHF.